Each of the 9 T cell receptor beta chains below was sequenced from the same sample in a study of T cell responses to AZD1222 COVID-19 vaccine. Some clones are missing from TCRdb's copy, which holds only in-frame ones; the method was immunoSEQ multiplex PCR. The data show under 130,000 clones, 88% seen once. Source: peripheral blood, taken on day 0 of AZD1222 vaccination. These receptors all stem from an adult in good health.

The chain links TRBV28 to TRBJ2-5; 11 bases are shared with TRBD2. V lost 6 bases, J lost 5 bases, and 8 bases stayed unmatched. The CDR3 is made up of 15 amino acids. CDR1 MDHEN and CDR2 SYDVKM come from the germline V gene. CDR3 protein: CASSLSGRAGETQYF. DNA of the CDR3: TGTGCCAGCAGCCTTAGCGGGAGGGCCGGGGAGACCCAGTACTTC.

The rearrangement uses TRBV2 and TRBJ2-7; 7 positions match TRBD1. Germline CDR1 and CDR2: SNHLY and FYNNEI. The CDR3 sequence is 14 residues long. The V gene end was trimmed by 7 bases and the J gene end by 3 bases; junction bases not matched to a gene: 9. CDR3 in amino acids: CASKEDRQFYEQYF. The CDR3 DNA sequence: TGTGCCAGCAAAGAGGACAGGCAGTTCTACGAGCAGTACTTC.

The chain recombines TRBV27 with TRBJ2-7, with D possibly TRBD2 on 5 matching bases. Germline loops: CDR1 MNHEY, CDR2 SMNVEV (reference sequence). Trimming took off 3 bases at V and 3 bases at J, with 15 bases between the two ends. CDR3 length: 15 residues. The CDR3 sequence: CASSLSASSIYEQYF. The CDR3 nucleotides read TGTGCCAGCAGTTTGTCGGCTAGCTCCATCTACGAGCAGTACTTC.

The V gene is TRBV27, the J gene TRBJ2-5, with 14 bases lining up with TRBD2. There are 15 residues in the CDR3. V shed 8 bases and J 2 bases; nucleotides not matched to a gene: 4. Germline V lookup: CDR1 MNHEY, CDR2 SMNVEV (reference sequence). In DNA, the CDR3 is TGTGCCAGCTCTGGGACTAGCGGGAGACAAGAGACCCAGTACTTC. This sequence encodes CASSGTSGRQETQYF.

This chain uses TRBV2 with TRBJ1-2; 10 bases align to TRBD1. V trimming: 4 bases; J trimming: 7 bases; junction bases outside the gene matches: 3. Per the germline V gene, CDR1 is SNHLY and CDR2 is FYNNEI. The CDR3 consists of 13 residues. In DNA, the CDR3 is TGTGCCAGCAGTGGACAGGGGGCGATTGGCTACACCTTC. It encodes CASSGQGAIGYTF.

J is TRBJ2-7 and V is TRBV19; 8 bases line up with TRBD1. CDR3 length equals 15 residues. The J segment lost 7 bases and the V segment lost 2 bases, leaving 10 bases of the junction unmatched. Germline CDR1 LNHDA, CDR2 SQIVND (reference sequence). CDR3 loop: CASSISGRRGREQYF. The CDR3, as DNA: TGTGCCAGTAGTATATCGGGCCGCAGGGGGCGAGAGCAGTACTTC. The whole variable domain, filled in from reference TRBV19 and TRBJ2-7, reads DGGITQSPKYLFRKEGQNVTLSCEQNLNHDAMYWYRQDPGQGLRLIYYSQIVNDFQKGDIAEGYSVSREKKESFPLTVTSAQKNPTAFYLCASSISGRRGREQYFGPGTRLTVT.

This clone was recorded a few times. The chain links TRBV21-1 to TRBJ1-3. TRBV21-1 is recorded as a pseudogene. This CDR3 is 23 amino acids long. As DNA, the CDR3 is TGTGCCAGCAGCAAAGATACAGTCCCTAATACGATCCCGGGGAAGTCGCTGGGAAACACCATATATTTT. Residues: CASSKDTVPNTIPGKSLGNTIYF.

The chain couples TRBV28 to TRBJ2-2; no reliable D call. Trimming removed 6 bases at V and 8 bases at J, with 13 bases between. Germline CDR1 is MDHEN and CDR2 is SYDVKM. This CDR3 contains 13 residues. CDR3 region: CASSPPSRGELFF. DNA of the CDR3: TGTGCCAGCAGCCCCCCGAGCAGGGGGGAGCTGTTTTTT.

This clone was found once. The J gene is TRBJ1-1, the V gene TRBV5-1, with no clear D. Trimming cost V 0 bases and J 1 base, with 4 bases left between them. This CDR3 comprises 13 residues. The germline V gene has CDR1 SGHRS and CDR2 YFSETQ. The CDR3 sequence is CASSLAENTEAFF. DNA of the CDR3: TGCGCCAGCAGCTTGGCGGAGAACACTGAAGCTTTCTTT.